This T cell receptor (beta chain) appears in the sequencing data of a study of identical twins. TCRdb recomputed calls from the 5' RACE reads with MiXCR, one row per CDR3 protein. Of 270,000 or so distinct CDR3 sequences in the sample, approximately 8.3% were seen once. The CDR3 contains 14 residues. The V gene's germline CDR1 is KGHSH and CDR2 LQKENI. V lost 2 bases and J lost 8; bases outside the gene matches: 5. Another study also made use of these data, one on yellow fever vaccine responses in identical twins.

Specimen: CD8+ T cells sorted from blood. The sequence was collected from a woman aged 18 to 35 in good health. The chain has TRBV18 and TRBJ2-1; 8 positions agree with TRBD1. The CDR3 loop is CASSPFQGADEQFF. The CDR3 DNA reads as TGTGCCAGCTCACCATTTCAGGGGGCGGATGAGCAGTTCTTC.